This record concerns one TCR beta chain sequence. Trimming at V came to 7 bases and at J to 2 bases, leaving 9 bases not matched to a gene. The CDR3 runs 16 residues. The germline V gene has CDR1 KGHDR and CDR2 SFDVKD. The cohort's ophthalmopathy patients, a group with duration under 3 months, had a Clinical Activity Score of at least 3 and a NOSPECS grade of at least 4. Source material for PBMCs was 9 to 10 ml fresh peripheral blood. Using RNA transcripts as the source, TCR beta CDR3 regions were amplified. The primer set for the first-round RT-PCR of the TCR CDR3 was HTBI. MiXCR, applied by TCRdb to the multiplex PCR reads, yields one record per CDR3 protein. The sample records around 600,000 distinct CDR3 sequences, approximately 15% being singletons. The record originates from a study of T cells in Graves' hyperthyroidism and ophthalmopathy. On the study more broadly: Peripheral blood specimens were obtained at initial diagnosis, prior to any treatment.

J is TRBJ2-7 and V is TRBV24-1; 11 positions agree with TRBD2. This receptor was taken from a woman aged 18-29 years with Graves' ophthalmopathy. The sequenced sample consisted of blood. The CDR3 nucleotides read TGTGCCACCAGGGGAGAAGGGACTAGCGGAACCTACGAGCAGTACTTC. Its translation is CATRGEGTSGTYEQYF.